Here is one TCR beta chain with its context. Expressed TCRB transcripts were sequenced after all isolated RNA was converted to cDNA. Generated by immunoSEQ multiplex PCR, the TCRdb table keeps only in-frame clones and is missing some. This table holds over 500,000 clones, roughly a sixth found once. The entry originates in a study of beta chain features in type 1 diabetes. This CDR3 has 14 amino acids. Source material: naive CD4+ T cells from blood. The chain uses TRBV21-1 and TRBJ1-3. TRBV21-1 is labeled a pseudogene. This TCR was recovered from a young man in good health. CDR3 DNA: TGTGCCGCAACCGGCCCTCAATCTGGAAACACCATATATTTT. Translated: CAATGPQSGNTIYF.